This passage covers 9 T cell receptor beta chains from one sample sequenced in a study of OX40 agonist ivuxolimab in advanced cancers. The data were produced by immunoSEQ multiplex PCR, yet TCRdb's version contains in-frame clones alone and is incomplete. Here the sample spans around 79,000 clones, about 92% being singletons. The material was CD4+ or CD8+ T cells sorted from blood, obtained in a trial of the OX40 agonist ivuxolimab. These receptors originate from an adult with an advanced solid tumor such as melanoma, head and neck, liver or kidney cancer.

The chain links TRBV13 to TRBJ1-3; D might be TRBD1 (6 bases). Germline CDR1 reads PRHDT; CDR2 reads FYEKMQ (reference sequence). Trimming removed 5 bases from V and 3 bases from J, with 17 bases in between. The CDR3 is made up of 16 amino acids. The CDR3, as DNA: TGTGCCAGCAGCCATAGTCGGGGGGCAGATGGAAACACCATATATTTT. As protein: CASSHSRGADGNTIYF.

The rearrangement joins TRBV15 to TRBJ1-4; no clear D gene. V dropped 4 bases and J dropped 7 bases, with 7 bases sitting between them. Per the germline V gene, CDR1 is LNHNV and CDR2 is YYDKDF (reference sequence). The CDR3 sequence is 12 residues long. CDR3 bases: TGTGCCACCAGCATACCGGGTGAAAAACTGTTTTTT. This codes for CATSIPGEKLFF.

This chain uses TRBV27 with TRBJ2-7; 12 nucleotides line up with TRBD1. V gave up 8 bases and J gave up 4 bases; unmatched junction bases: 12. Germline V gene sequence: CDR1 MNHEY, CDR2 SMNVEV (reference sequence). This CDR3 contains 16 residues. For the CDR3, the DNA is TGTGCCAGCTCATATTCCGGGACAGGGGGCTTTTACGAGCAGTACTTC. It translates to CASSYSGTGGFYEQYF.

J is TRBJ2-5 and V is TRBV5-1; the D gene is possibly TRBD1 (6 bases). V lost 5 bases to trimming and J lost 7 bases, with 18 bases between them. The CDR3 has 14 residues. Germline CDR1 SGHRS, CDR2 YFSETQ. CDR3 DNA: TGCGCCAGCAGTAAAGAAAGGGGGACGCGGACCCAGTACTTC. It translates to CASSKERGTRTQYF.

CDR3 DNA: TGTGCCAGCAGACCAAACCGGGACAGGGGCTACGAGCAGTACTTC. Protein: CASRPNRDRGYEQYF. The chain carries TRBV6-1 and TRBJ2-7, with TRBD1 matching over 10 bases. This CDR3 region has 15 residues. V shed 6 bases, J shed 3 bases, and the junction held 8 bases outside the gene matches. Germline CDR1 reads MNHNS; CDR2 reads SASEGT.

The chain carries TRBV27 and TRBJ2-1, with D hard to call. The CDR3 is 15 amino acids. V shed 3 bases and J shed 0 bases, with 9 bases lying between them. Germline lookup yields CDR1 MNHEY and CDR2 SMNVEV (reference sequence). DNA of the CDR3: TGTGCCAGCAGTTTTGGCACCGCCTCCTACAATGAGCAGTTCTTC. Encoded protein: CASSFGTASYNEQFF.

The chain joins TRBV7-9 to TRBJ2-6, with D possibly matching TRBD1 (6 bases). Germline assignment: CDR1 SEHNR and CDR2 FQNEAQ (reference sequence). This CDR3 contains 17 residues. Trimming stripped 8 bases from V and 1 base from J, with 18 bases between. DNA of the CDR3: TGTGCCAGCCCAGGGCGGACAGCAGCTTCTGGGGCCAACGTCCTGACTTTC. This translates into CASPGRTAASGANVLTF.

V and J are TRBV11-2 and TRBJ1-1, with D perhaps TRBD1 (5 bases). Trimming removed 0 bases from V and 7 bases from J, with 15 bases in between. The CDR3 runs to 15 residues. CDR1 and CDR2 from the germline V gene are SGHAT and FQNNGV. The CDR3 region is CASSLESGWGGEAFF. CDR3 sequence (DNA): TGTGCCAGCAGCTTAGAATCAGGGTGGGGAGGTGAAGCTTTCTTT.

CDR3 DNA: TGTGCCAGTAGTATAGTAGGGGGGTGGACAGGGACCATGGGGCAGCCCCAGCATTTT. Protein: CASSIVGGWTGTMGQPQHF. V gene TRBV19 combines with J gene TRBJ1-5; 8 positions match TRBD1. Germline CDR1 is LNHDA and CDR2 is SQIVND (reference sequence). This CDR3 contains 19 residues. With 1 base clipped from V and 7 bases from J, the junction kept 18 bases outside the gene matches.